This TCR beta chain emerged from a study of T cell repertoires in cytomegalovirus infection. Study context: TCR beta signatures that were public indicated CMV infection and matching HLA type. Overall study findings and caveats: Clonotypes of TCR beta that were HLA-C-restricted and CMV-specific dominated the ex vivo response.

CDR3 size: 14 residues. Per germline, CDR1 SGHKS and CDR2 YYEKEE (reference sequence). V shed 5 bases, J shed 5 bases, and the junction held 5 bases outside the gene matches. Remarks on this clonotype: Its target is not known.

TCRdb ran MiXCR on the reads and lists one entry per CDR3 protein. The table shows 200,000 to 300,000 distinct CDR3 sequences, with roughly an eighth occurring only once. The chain carries TRBV5-5 and TRBJ1-2, with 11 bases fitting TRBD1. Sequenced material: PBMCs. This sequence was found in a human donor in good health (CMV status not recorded). Some clones in this sample may be carry-over from other donors' samples. CDR3 protein: CASSRTGGLYGYTF. In DNA, the CDR3 is TGTGCCAGCAGTCGGACAGGGGGCTTATATGGCTACACCTTC.